This TCR beta chain is drawn from a study of technical replicates of blood from a handful of donors. Sequenced by immunoSEQ multiplex PCR; TCRdb stores in-frame clones only, minus some. The data contain about 88,000 clones, approximately 95% of them singletons. CDR3 size: 16 residues. CDR1 is MNHEY, CDR2 SMNVEV, per germline (reference sequence). With 6 bases removed from V and 2 bases from J, the gap between germline ends came to 17 bases. The sequenced sample consisted of T cells isolated from PBMCs. This clonotype was sampled from a human donor in good health. This chain joins TRBV27 and TRBJ1-5; TRBD1 is a possible D gene (6 bases). In DNA, the CDR3 is TGTGCCAGCAGACTATTCTCAGGGGAAGGCAATCAGCCCCAGCATTTT. Translated: CASRLFSGEGNQPQHF.